What follows are 18 T cell receptor beta chains derived from one specimen sequenced in a study of blood T cells in healthy people across ages. Next came a second PCR, run for about 6 to 12 cycles, which used a sample-barcoded 5' primer along with a J-beta primer mix. Using its own MiXCR run on the 5' RACE reads, TCRdb lists one record per CDR3 protein. This table holds roughly 1.6 million distinct CDR3 sequences, about 32% found once. The specimen was blood. The source is a woman aged 25 to 45 in good health.

V and J are TRBV27 and TRBJ2-1; D unresolved. CDR1 is MNHEY, CDR2 SMNVEV, per germline (reference sequence). The V and J ends lost 0 bases and 1 base respectively, with 7 bases between them. The CDR3 is 15 residues long. This chain's CDR3 is CASSLSAFSYNEQFF. CDR3 DNA: TGTGCCAGCAGTTTATCGGCTTTTTCCTACAATGAGCAGTTCTTC.

The chain recombines TRBV9 with TRBJ2-7, with TRBD2 as a possible D gene (7 bases). This CDR3 comprises 17 residues. Germline V gene lookup returns CDR1 SGDLS and CDR2 YYNGEE. With 4 bases removed from V and 0 bases from J, the gap between germline ends came to 20 bases. The CDR3 is CASSPTLGGVVSYEQYF. CDR3 sequence (DNA): TGTGCCAGCAGCCCCACACTAGGGGGGGTCGTCTCCTACGAGCAGTACTTC. Based on the CDR3 plus reference TRBV9 and TRBJ2-7, the full variable domain is DSGVTQTPKHLITATGQRVTLRCSPRSGDLSVYWYQQSLDQGLQFLIQYYNGEERAKGNILERFSAQQFPDLHSELNLSSLELGDSALYFCASSPTLGGVVSYEQYFGPGTRLTVT.

This chain connects TRBV20-1 to TRBJ1-1; TRBD1 matches 10 bases. This CDR3 comprises 15 residues. V shed 6 bases and J 0 bases; nucleotides not matched to a gene: 7. Germline assignment: CDR1 DFQATT and CDR2 SNEGSKA (reference sequence). The CDR3 region has the DNA TGCAGTGCACCGGGACAGGGGAGAATGAACACTGAAGCTTTCTTT. Translated: CSAPGQGRMNTEAFF.

This chain joins TRBV7-9 and TRBJ1-1, with TRBD1 matching 7 bases. This CDR3 contains 16 residues. The germline CDR1 and CDR2 sequences are SEHNR and FQNEAQ (reference sequence). Trimming removed 1 base from V and 8 bases from J; junction bases left unmatched: 13. The CDR3 sequence is CASSLGGTVRGTEAFF. CDR3 DNA sequence: TGTGCCAGCAGCTTAGGAGGGACAGTGAGGGGCACCGAAGCTTTCTTT.

Comments on this clonotype: Its ends do not fully match the called genes, so a read error is possible. This chain uses TRBV11-2 with TRBJ2-5, with 8 positions matching TRBD1. CDR1 and CDR2 (germline): SGHAT, FQNNGV. This CDR3 is 15 amino acids long. Written as DNA, the CDR3 is TGTGCCGGCAGCTTAGATGACAGGGGCTATGAGACCCAGTACTTC. This gives the protein CAGSLDDRGYETQYF.

Remarks on this clonotype: This may be a read error: a much more frequent sequence differs by one nucleotide. V usage is TRBV29-1 and J usage is TRBJ2-5; tentatively, D is TRBD2 (6 bases). Germline V gene lookup returns CDR1 SQVTM and CDR2 ANQGSEA. V was cut by 7 bases and J by 7 bases, with 16 bases left in between. The CDR3 sequence is 12 residues long. The CDR3 is CSGYGGAGTQYF. The DNA for the CDR3 is TGCAGCGGGTACGGGGGAGCGGGGACCCAGTACTTC.

Many counts were recorded for this clonotype. The genes are TRBV7-2 and TRBJ2-1, with 14 bases lining up with TRBD2. CDR1 SGHTA and CDR2 FQGNSA come from the germline V gene. This CDR3 comprises 16 residues. J was trimmed by 2 bases and V by 3 bases; bases with no gene match: 0. CDR3 in DNA: TGTGCCAGCAGCTTGACTAGCGGGAGGGCCTACAATGAGCAGTTCTTC. Translating it yields CASSLTSGRAYNEQFF.

This clonotype showed up just a few times. The chain has TRBV27 and TRBJ1-2; D perhaps matches TRBD1 (5 bases). CDR3 size: 11 residues. CDR1 is MNHEY, CDR2 SMNVEV, per germline (reference sequence). V lost 9 bases to trimming and J lost 8 bases, with 13 bases between them. The CDR3 sequence is CASGRRDGYTF. For the CDR3, the DNA is TGTGCCAGTGGTCGCAGGGACGGCTACACCTTC.

This clonotype was seen a handful of times. The chain employs TRBV6-6 and TRBJ2-5; 14 positions agree with TRBD2. V lost 6 bases to trimming and J lost 11 bases; unmatched junction nucleotides: 8. The CDR3 sequence is 14 residues long. Germline CDR1 MNHNY, CDR2 SVGAGI (reference sequence). In DNA form, the CDR3 reads TGTGCCAGCAGCCCCGGACTAGCGGGGGGCAAGCAGTACTTC. Its protein is CASSPGLAGGKQYF.

This chain's CDR3 is CASSSSWTISGDEQFF. DNA of the CDR3: TGTGCCAGCAGTTCCTCCTGGACTATCTCAGGGGATGAGCAGTTCTTC. The chain has TRBV12-3 or TRBV12-4 and TRBJ2-1; D is tentatively TRBD1 or TRBD2 (6 bases each). Trimming pared 4 bases from V and 8 bases from J, leaving 21 bases between. This CDR3 contains 16 residues.

The V and J genes are TRBV27 and TRBJ2-5, with 8 bases aligning to TRBD1. The V gene's germline CDR1 is MNHEY and CDR2 SMNVEV (reference sequence). After removal of 10 bases from V and 6 bases from J, the junction contained 7 bases not matched to a gene. The CDR3 totals 12 residues. CDR3 sequence reads: CATGQGHQTQYF. CDR3 in DNA: TGTGCCACCGGACAGGGTCATCAGACCCAGTACTTC.

Worth noting for this clonotype: The junction does not match germline at one end; this may be a read error. This chain uses TRBV4-2 with TRBJ2-7; 8 nucleotides align to TRBD1. The tail of the sequence fits TRBJ2-5 better, so the J call may be wrong. The V gene's germline CDR1 is LGHNA and CDR2 YNFKEQ. There are 13 residues in the CDR3. DNA of the CDR3: TGTGCCTGCAGCCCAACAGGGGGAGAGACCCAGTACTTC. Protein: CACSPTGGETQYF.

The chain couples TRBV20-1 to TRBJ2-1; 8 bases match TRBD2. The germline V gene encodes CDR1 DFQATT and CDR2 SNEGSKA (reference sequence). The CDR3 runs 14 residues. The trim removed 4 bases at V and 6 bases at J, leaving 8 bases unmatched. This chain's CDR3 is CSAMAGGFGNEQFF. The DNA of the CDR3 is TGCAGTGCTATGGCGGGAGGTTTCGGCAATGAGCAGTTCTTC.

In its sample, this clonotype was seen a few times. The chain combines TRBV4-1 with TRBJ2-5; 9 nucleotides match TRBD2. The CDR3 covers 16 residues. Germline CDR1 MGHRA, CDR2 YSYEKL. V dropped 4 bases and J dropped 7; count of bases not matched to a gene: 13. This chain's CDR3 is CASSRAGLASPGTQYF. The DNA for the CDR3 is TGCGCCAGCAGCCGTGCGGGACTAGCCTCCCCTGGGACCCAGTACTTC.

This clonotype was counted between two and nine times. This chain links TRBV5-1 with TRBJ2-5; 8 bases align to TRBD2. This CDR3 comprises 15 residues. The J segment lost 5 bases and the V segment lost 6 bases, leaving 12 bases of the junction unmatched. The germline gives CDR1 SGHRS, CDR2 YFSETQ. Here the CDR3 DNA reads TGCGCCAGCAACCCTAGCGGGTGGAAAGTTGAGACCCAGTACTTC. Its translation is CASNPSGWKVETQYF.

The J gene is TRBJ1-2, the V gene TRBV6-1; the match to TRBD1 covers 8 bases. CDR3 length: 15 residues. Germline trimming cut 0 bases from V and 8 bases from J; bases unmatched to any gene: 8. In germline, CDR1 is MNHNS, CDR2 SASEGT. The CDR3 bases are TGTGCCAGCAGTGAAGCTAGGGACAGGTTTGGAGGCTACACCTTC. It yields the protein CASSEARDRFGGYTF.

The rearrangement joins TRBV6-2 or TRBV6-3 to TRBJ2-2; D tentatively reads TRBD1 or TRBD2 (5 bases each). This CDR3 spans 17 amino acids. Between the trimmed V and J ends, which lost 1 base and 0 bases, there was a span of 12 bases. Per germline, CDR1 MNHEY and CDR2 SVGEGT. CDR3 in DNA: TGTGCCAGCAGTTACTTGGTGGGGACCCCGAACACCGGGGAGCTGTTTTTT. This sequence encodes CASSYLVGTPNTGELFF.

This clonotype has more than one count but fewer than ten. The V and J genes are TRBV4-1 and TRBJ2-1, with a tentative D call TRBD2 (6 bases). The CDR3 runs to 12 residues. Looked up from germline, CDR1 is MGHRA and CDR2 is YSYEKL. V was trimmed by 5 bases and J by 11 bases, leaving 13 bases between them. DNA of the CDR3: TGCGCCAGCAGCACCGGACTAACGAAGCAGTTCTTC. Amino acids: CASSTGLTKQFF.